The clone carrying this T cell receptor (beta chain) has ten or more counts. Its antigen remains unidentified. This record comes from a study of T cell repertoires in cytomegalovirus infection. TCRdb recomputed calls from the reads with MiXCR, one row per CDR3 protein. The table includes 110,000 to 150,000 distinct CDR3 sequences, 5.5% to 8% detected once. Study outcomes and limitations: HLA-C-restricted CMV clonotypes gave the most frequent clonotype in two of eight donors.

The clonotype comes from a human donor in good health (CMV status not recorded). Some clones in this sample may be carry-over from other donors' samples. The sequenced material came from PBMCs.

CDR3 sequence reads: CASSLEAMSTEAFF. The CDR3 nucleotides read TGTGCCAGCAGCTTAGAGGCAATGAGCACTGAAGCTTTCTTT. The chain is built from TRBV7-2 and TRBJ1-1; D remains ambiguous. There are 14 residues in the CDR3. The ends were cut back, 1 base at V and 4 bases at J, with 10 bases in the middle. Germline CDR1 and CDR2: SGHTA and FQGNSA.